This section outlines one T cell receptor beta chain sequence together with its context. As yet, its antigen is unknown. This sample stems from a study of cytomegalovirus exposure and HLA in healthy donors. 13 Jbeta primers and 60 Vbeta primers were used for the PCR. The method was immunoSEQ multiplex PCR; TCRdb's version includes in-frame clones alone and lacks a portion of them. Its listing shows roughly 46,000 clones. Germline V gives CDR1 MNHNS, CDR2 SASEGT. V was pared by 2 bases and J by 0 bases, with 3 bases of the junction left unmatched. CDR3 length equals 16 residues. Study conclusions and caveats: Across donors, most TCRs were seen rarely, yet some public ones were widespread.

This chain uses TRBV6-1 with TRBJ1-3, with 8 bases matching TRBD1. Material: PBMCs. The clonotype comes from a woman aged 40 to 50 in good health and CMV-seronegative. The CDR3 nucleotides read TGTGCCAGCAGTGAACCAGGGGGCCACTCTGGAAACACCATATATTTT. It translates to CASSEPGGHSGNTIYF.